The subject of this entry is one T cell receptor (beta chain). The sample holds one count of this clone. Its antigen is still unknown. Base qualities are not at hand, and no much larger clone is one base apart. These data belong to a study of blood T cell repertoires in COVID-19 (TCRdb year 2020). At the level of the whole study: Samples covering the acute and convalescent phases of COVID-19 were provided by collaborators in the United States, Italy and Spain. The prospective study material was composed of cDNA or gDNA derived from T cells, B-cell-depleted T cells, or PBMCs. The dataset comprised deeply sampled blood TCRbeta repertoires from subjects exposed to, actively infected with, or recovered from COVID-19. A freely available public database, intended as a resource for researchers studying the immune response to SARS-CoV-2, is where the repertoires were released. The samples were drawn from the first 160 participants of the ongoing ImmuneRACE study and from 1,254 subjects provided by 6 global collaborators. Nearly every sample came with metadata listing a de-identified subject ID, COVID-19 status, age in years and sex. Where HLA class I and class II types were available, the types were taken from metadata supplied by the sample provider, not from assay-based typing.

The immunoSEQ Assay, a bias-controlled multiplex PCR, was used to amplify TCRbeta CDR3 regions from genomic DNA. The study's own analysis went as follows. Within the assay, amplification of reference gene primers was used to estimate how many nucleated cells each sample contained. To quantify the absolute abundance of each unique TCRbeta CDR3 rearrangement, sequence reads were collapsed and filtered. For each sample, productive Simpson clonality was calculated as the square root of Simpson's diversity index across productive rearrangements. TCRdb stores this immuneACCESS table with in-frame sequences only. Part of the clones is absent; in the studies checked, under half of the shortfall reflects unresolved V genes, and no reason is known for the rest. That table gives V, J and clone size, and the DNA gave D and trimming. The sample records almost 400,000 clones, 80% to 90% of which are singletons. The ten most abundant clones make up under 3% of the sample.

At one collaborating source in Seattle, patients were enrolled during active infection and were followed longitudinally through the course of disease. Each collaborating institution followed its own protocols to collect whole blood in K2EDTA tubes. For TCRbeta analysis, collaborator samples were shipped as frozen whole blood, as isolated PBMCs, or as DNA extracted from either sample type. Taken from the germline V gene, the CDR1 and CDR2 loops are MDHEN and SYDVKM. V loses 5 bases of germline sequence and J loses 3 bases, and the interval between the two ends is 16 bases. The CDR3 holds 15 amino acids from the cysteine to the phenylalanine. Only CDR3 DNA remains: 45 bases, in frame from the first base. Findings and caveats that apply to the study as a whole: The amount of clinical and demographic metadata varied by source and participant and was provided uncurated.

This TCR was sampled from a woman aged 55-75 years with COVID-19, enrolled during active disease. The sequence is built from TRBV28 and TRBJ1-1; a tentative D call is TRBD1 (6 bases match). The sample consisted of peripheral blood. The nucleotides are TGTGCCAGCAGTAGCCGGGACAAAGGTTACACTGAAGCTTTCTTT. Its translation is CASSSRDKGYTEAFF.